The 27 T cell receptor beta chains below come from one sample, sequenced in a study of shared clonotypes between healthy human individuals. The repertoire was sequenced with immunoSEQ multiplex PCR; TCRdb's copy has only in-frame clones and lacks some. The sample includes about 2 million clones, about 95% of them seen just once. Naive-designated CD8 cells lacked CD45RO, were positively enriched for CCR7, and omitted terminally differentiated effector memory CD45RA+ cells. Sequences were obtained from naive CD8+ T cells sorted from blood. These receptors came from a man in his late teens or twenties in good health.

The V call is TRBV18, the J call TRBJ2-7, with unresolved D. Germline loops: CDR1 KGHSH, CDR2 LQKENI. The CDR3 covers 11 residues. Trimming left V 6 bases short and J 7 bases short, with 10 bases between. The CDR3 reads CASSRSGEQYF. CDR3 coding DNA: TGTGCCAGCTCCCGGTCTGGGGAGCAGTACTTC.

This clone has only one observation. The CDR3 protein is CASSQELAVEKLFF. CDR3 nucleotides: TGTGCCAGCAGCCAAGAATTAGCAGTTGAAAAACTGTTTTTT. V usage is TRBV4-2 and J usage is TRBJ1-4; no clear D gene. The CDR3 contains 14 residues. The V and J ends lost 0 bases and 7 bases respectively, with 9 bases between them. CDR1 is LGHNA, CDR2 YNFKEQ, per germline.

This rearrangement joins TRBV11-2 to TRBJ2-7; the D gene is possibly TRBD2 (7 bases). The CDR3 spans 15 residues. V was pared by 6 bases and J by 2 bases, with 17 bases between. Germline V gene lookup returns CDR1 SGHAT and CDR2 FQNNGV. This chain's CDR3 is CASRTGSGGAYEQYF. The CDR3 nucleotides are TGTGCCAGCAGAACCGGGTCGGGGGGCGCCTACGAGCAGTACTTC.

This chain joins TRBV5-1 and TRBJ2-3; D not certain. Trimming took 4 bases from V and 2 from J, leaving 11 bases between them. CDR3 length: 14 amino acids. Looked up from germline, CDR1 is SGHRS and CDR2 is YFSETQ. CDR3 protein: CASSPQHYTDTQYF. The CDR3 region has the DNA TGCGCCAGCAGCCCTCAACATTACACAGATACGCAGTATTTT.

The V call is TRBV29-1, the J call TRBJ2-2; D gene unclear. Per germline, CDR1 SQVTM and CDR2 ANQGSEA. This CDR3 has 11 residues. Trimming pared 5 bases from V and 5 bases from J, leaving 6 bases between. DNA of the CDR3: TGCAGCGTTAGCCGTACCGGGGAGCTGTTTTTT. Its translation is CSVSRTGELFF.

The chain joins TRBV28 to TRBJ2-2; D gene ambiguous. This CDR3 contains 11 residues. V shed 8 bases and J shed 7 bases, with 8 bases lying between them. From germline, CDR1 is MDHEN and CDR2 SYDVKM. DNA of the CDR3: TGTGCCAGCGACAATAGCGGGGAGCTGTTTTTT. Its translation: CASDNSGELFF.

This clone was recorded only once. Other DNA sequences in this sample translate to the same CDR3. The chain uses TRBV25-1 and TRBJ2-5; D ambiguous. Looked up from germline, CDR1 is MGHDK and CDR2 is SYGVNS. The length of the CDR3 is 13 residues. Trimming removed 1 base from V and 3 bases from J, with 6 bases in between. The CDR3 DNA follows: TGTGCCAGCAGTGAATGGGGTGAAGAGACCCAGTACTTC. This translates into CASSEWGEETQYF.

The rearrangement joins TRBV5-6 to TRBJ2-2, with a weak D call TRBD1 (6 bases). The germline gives CDR1 SGHDT, CDR2 YYEEEE. CDR3 length equals 14 residues. Trimming removed 3 bases at V and 6 bases at J, with 12 bases between. CDR3 sequence reads: CASSWIQGSGELFF. In DNA, the CDR3 is TGTGCCAGCAGCTGGATCCAGGGGTCCGGGGAGCTGTTTTTT.

This sequence joins TRBV6-5 and TRBJ1-5; D call uncertain. V shed 2 bases and J shed 4 bases, with 12 bases lying between them. Looked up from germline, CDR1 is MNHEY and CDR2 is SVGAGI. The CDR3 loop spans 15 amino acids. The CDR3: CASSYDGAGNQPQHF. As DNA, the CDR3 is TGTGCCAGCAGTTACGACGGAGCGGGAAATCAGCCCCAGCATTTT.

The gene calls are TRBV12-5 and TRBJ2-7; weak D call: TRBD1 (6 bases). This CDR3 is built from 12 residues. Germline V gene data show CDR1 as LGHNT and CDR2 as FRNRAP. Trimming took 4 bases from V and 3 from J, leaving 7 bases between them. The CDR3 region is CASGSTGYEQYF. In DNA, the CDR3 is TGTGCTAGTGGTTCGACAGGCTACGAGCAGTACTTC.

This chain connects TRBV11-2 to TRBJ2-7, with D tentatively TRBD1 (5 bases). Trimming removed 2 bases at V and 3 bases at J, with 8 bases between. The CDR3 has 13 amino acids. Germline V gene data show CDR1 as SGHAT and CDR2 as FQNNGV. CDR3 residues: CASSLSTDYEQYF. The CDR3 nucleotides read TGTGCCAGCAGCTTATCGACAGACTACGAGCAGTACTTC. The full variable domain, completed using reference TRBV11-2 and TRBJ2-7, is EAGVAQSPRYKIIEKRQSVAFWCNPISGHATLYWYQQILGQGPKLLIQFQNNGVVDDSQLPKDRFSAERLKGVDSTLKIQPAKLEDSAVYLCASSLSTDYEQYFGPGTRLTVT.

V is TRBV27 and J is TRBJ2-7; no clear D gene. This CDR3 is built from 13 residues. Deletions cut 1 base from V and 0 bases from J, with 4 bases between. The V gene's germline CDR1 is MNHEY and CDR2 SMNVEV (reference sequence). As DNA, the CDR3 is TGTGCCAGCAGTTTATTGTTCTCCTACGAGCAGTACTTC. Translating gives CASSLLFSYEQYF.

The chain employs TRBV2 and TRBJ1-1; D is ambiguous. With 2 bases removed from V and 3 bases from J, the gap between germline ends came to 7 bases. The germline gives CDR1 SNHLY, CDR2 FYNNEI. The CDR3 length is 13 residues. The CDR3 loop is CASSERWDTEAFF. The CDR3 DNA is TGTGCCAGCAGTGAAAGGTGGGACACTGAAGCTTTCTTT.

The CDR3 is CASSLVGGADEKLFF. For the CDR3, the DNA is TGCGCCAGCAGCTTGGTTGGGGGCGCGGATGAAAAACTGTTTTTT. The chain recombines TRBV5-1 with TRBJ1-4, with TRBD1 as a possible D gene (6 bases). CDR3 length: 15 residues. The germline V gene has CDR1 SGHRS and CDR2 YFSETQ. Trimming removed 0 bases at V and 6 bases at J, with 12 bases between. Variable domain in full (rest from reference TRBV5-1 and TRBJ1-4): KAGVTQTPRYLIKTRGQQVTLSCSPISGHRSVSWYQQTPGQGLQFLFEYFSETQRNKGNFPGRFSGRQFSNSRSEMNVSTLELGDSALYLCASSLVGGADEKLFFGSGTQLSVL.

This chain connects TRBV14 to TRBJ2-5; D perhaps matches TRBD2 (6 bases). The CDR3 is 14 residues long. Per germline, CDR1 SGHDN and CDR2 FVKESK. Deletions cut 4 bases from V and 4 bases from J, with 13 bases between. The CDR3 reads CASSRGLSVETQYF. CDR3 nucleotide sequence: TGTGCCAGCAGCCGAGGACTATCGGTAGAGACCCAGTACTTC.

CDR3: CASSYSDSRYNEQFF. CDR3 bases: TGTGCCAGCAGTTACTCGGACAGTCGCTACAATGAGCAGTTCTTC. The genes are TRBV6-5 and TRBJ2-1, with D possibly TRBD1 on 6 matching bases. Germline V CDR1 and CDR2: MNHEY, SVGAGI. V was clipped by 0 bases and J by 3 bases, with 9 bases between them. The CDR3 is made up of 15 amino acids.

The chain couples TRBV30 to TRBJ2-3; TRBD2 agrees at 7 bases. The CDR3 runs 15 residues. The germline V gene encodes CDR1 GTSNPN and CDR2 SVGIG (reference sequence). The ends lost 2 bases at V and 4 bases at J; junction bases unmatched: 9. This CDR3 is CAWSPPPGGSDTQYF. The CDR3 DNA sequence: TGTGCCTGGAGTCCCCCCCCGGGGGGATCAGATACGCAGTATTTT.

V is TRBV7-9 and J is TRBJ2-7, with D tentatively TRBD1 (7 bases). CDR3 length: 13 residues. V shed 2 bases and J shed 7 bases, with 12 bases lying between them. Germline CDR1 is SEHNR and CDR2 is FQNEAQ (reference sequence). The chain's CDR3 is CASSLKAGGEQYF. In DNA form, the CDR3 reads TGTGCCAGCAGCTTAAAGGCAGGGGGGGAGCAGTACTTC.

The chain links TRBV27 to TRBJ2-1; 7 nucleotides line up with TRBD1. The V segment lost 3 bases and the J segment 5 bases; nucleotides outside the gene matches: 4. The CDR3 runs 14 residues. CDR1 is MNHEY, CDR2 SMNVEV, per germline (reference sequence). CDR3 sequence reads: CASSFPGQHNEQFF. The CDR3 region has the DNA TGTGCCAGCAGTTTCCCGGGACAGCACAATGAGCAGTTCTTC.

About this clone itself: This sample includes further DNA sequences coding for the same CDR3. This chain links TRBV7-9 with TRBJ2-7, with 8 nucleotides matching TRBD1. The CDR3 has 14 amino acids. Germline V CDR1 and CDR2: SEHNR, FQNEAQ (reference sequence). After removal of 5 bases from V and 2 bases from J, the junction contained 5 bases not matched to a gene. CDR3 DNA sequence: TGTGCCAGCAGCCCGACAGGGGTGGCCTACGAGCAGTACTTC. It encodes CASSPTGVAYEQYF. Drawing the rest from reference TRBV7-9 and TRBJ2-7, the complete variable domain is DTGVSQNPRHKITKRGQNVTFRCDPISEHNRLYWYRQTLGQGPEFLTYFQNEAQLEKSRLLSDRFSAERPKGSFSTLEIQRTEQGDSAMYLCASSPTGVAYEQYFGPGTRLTVT.

The gene calls are TRBV6-6 and TRBJ1-2; D unresolved. Germline V gives CDR1 MNHNY, CDR2 SVGAGI (reference sequence). Trimming pared 2 bases from V and 0 bases from J, leaving 13 bases between. CDR3 size: 16 residues. As DNA, the CDR3 is TGTGCCAGCAGTTACGAGGTGCCCATTTCTAACTATGGCTACACCTTC. Its translation is CASSYEVPISNYGYTF.

This clone was observed a single time. The chain links TRBV27 to TRBJ1-4; the match to TRBD1 covers 10 bases. This CDR3 has 15 residues. Germline-derived CDR1 and CDR2 are MNHEY and SMNVEV (reference sequence). The junction had 4 bases not matched to a gene; V was cut back by 1 base and J by 8 bases. CDR3 protein: CASSLYGTGDEKLFF. CDR3 nucleotides: TGTGCCAGCAGTTTATACGGGACAGGGGACGAAAAACTGTTTTTT.

The V call is TRBV29-1, the J call TRBJ2-7, with D hard to call. Germline CDR1 is SQVTM and CDR2 is ANQGSEA. V was shortened by 5 bases and J by 7 bases, with 12 bases between the two germline ends. The CDR3 is made up of 11 amino acids. The CDR3 coding sequence is TGCAGCGTTATGGCGAGTTTGGAGCAGTACTTC. Translated, it gives CSVMASLEQYF.

Worth noting for this clone: The junction departs from the called germline gene at one end, perhaps through a read error. The genes are TRBV5-4 and TRBJ2-1, with D unclear. CDR1 is SGHNT, CDR2 YYREEE, per germline (reference sequence). This CDR3 has 11 amino acids. CDR3 region: CASSSFNEQFF. The CDR3 DNA follows: TGTGCCAGCAGCTCCTTCAATGAGCAGTTCTTC.

The V call is TRBV5-7, the J call TRBJ2-1, with TRBD2 as a possible D gene (6 bases). TRBV5-7 is an ORF; its function is uncertain. Trimming left V 2 bases short and J 8 bases short, with 14 bases between. The length of the CDR3 is 14 residues. CDR3 residues: CASSFSKGGDEQFF. Here the CDR3 DNA reads TGTGCCAGCAGCTTTAGTAAGGGAGGCGATGAGCAGTTCTTC.

This chain connects TRBV10-3 to TRBJ2-1; 7 nucleotides align to TRBD1. The CDR3 consists of 16 residues. Germline V gene sequence: CDR1 ENHRY, CDR2 SYGVKD. With V trimmed by 3 bases and J by 5 bases, 10 bases remained unmatched. The CDR3 coding sequence is TGTGCCATCAGTGACCGCATGGGACAGCCTCACAATGAGCAGTTCTTC. It translates to CAISDRMGQPHNEQFF.

This clone was recorded once. The chain joins TRBV9 to TRBJ1-1; possibly TRBD1 for D (5 bases). The ends were cut back, 3 bases at V and 3 bases at J, with 9 bases in the middle. Germline assignment: CDR1 SGDLS and CDR2 YYNGEE. The CDR3 sequence is 13 residues long. The CDR3 reads CASSETAYTEAFF. CDR3 nucleotide sequence: TGTGCCAGCAGCGAGACAGCCTACACTGAAGCTTTCTTT.